This record covers a single TCR beta chain. As yet, its antigen is unknown. This record belongs to a study of cytomegalovirus exposure and HLA in healthy donors. Trimming cost V 4 bases and J 2 bases; bases outside gene matches: 2. This CDR3 comprises 13 residues. The germline gives CDR1 MNHNS, CDR2 SASEGT. Findings and caveats of the study: Common viral pathogens seemed, in a later analysis, to connect with several of the most significant clusters.

PCR primers comprised 60 Vbeta and 13 Jbeta primers. The method was immunoSEQ multiplex PCR; TCRdb's version includes in-frame clones alone and lacks a portion of them. Counted here are 90,000 to 120,000 clones, about 75% occurring once; the ten biggest clones make up around 6.1%. What was sequenced was PBMCs. The gene calls are TRBV6-1 and TRBJ2-7, with 7 bases identical to TRBD1. The origin of this receptor is a man in his sixties in good health and CMV-seropositive. The CDR3 protein is CASSAGQTYEQYF. As DNA, the CDR3 is TGTGCCAGCAGTGCGGGACAGACCTACGAGCAGTACTTC.